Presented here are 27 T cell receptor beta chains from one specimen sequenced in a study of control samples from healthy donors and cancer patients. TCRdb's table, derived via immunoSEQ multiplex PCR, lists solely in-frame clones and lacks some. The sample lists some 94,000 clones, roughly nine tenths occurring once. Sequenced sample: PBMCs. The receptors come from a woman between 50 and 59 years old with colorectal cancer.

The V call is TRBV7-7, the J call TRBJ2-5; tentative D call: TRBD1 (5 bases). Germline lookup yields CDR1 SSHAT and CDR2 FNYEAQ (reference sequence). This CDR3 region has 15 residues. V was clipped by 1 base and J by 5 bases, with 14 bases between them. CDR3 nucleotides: TGTGCCAGCAGCTTAGTCCCGGCAGGGCGGGAGACCCAGTACTTC. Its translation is CASSLVPAGRETQYF.

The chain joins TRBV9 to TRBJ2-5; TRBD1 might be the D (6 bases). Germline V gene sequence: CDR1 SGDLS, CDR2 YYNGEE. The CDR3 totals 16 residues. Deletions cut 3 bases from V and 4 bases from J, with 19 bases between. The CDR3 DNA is TGTGCCAGCAGCGCCCTTTACGGGGACAAGGGAGAGACCCAGTACTTC. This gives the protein CASSALYGDKGETQYF.

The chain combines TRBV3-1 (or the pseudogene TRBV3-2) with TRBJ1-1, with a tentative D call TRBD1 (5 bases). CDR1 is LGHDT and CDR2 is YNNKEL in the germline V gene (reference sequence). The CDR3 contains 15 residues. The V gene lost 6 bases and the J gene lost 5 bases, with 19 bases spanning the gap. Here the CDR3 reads CASRLAGRGTTEAFF. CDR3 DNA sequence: TGTGCCAGCAGACTCGCCGGGAGGGGAACTACTGAAGCTTTCTTT.

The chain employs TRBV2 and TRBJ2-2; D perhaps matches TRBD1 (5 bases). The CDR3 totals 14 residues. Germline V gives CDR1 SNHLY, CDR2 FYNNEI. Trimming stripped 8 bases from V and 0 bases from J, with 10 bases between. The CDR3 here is CASQRQSNTGELFF. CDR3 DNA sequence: TGTGCCAGCCAGCGACAGTCGAACACCGGGGAGCTGTTTTTT.

The CDR3 region has the DNA TGTGCCAGCAGCTTACCGGCGACAGATACGCAGTATTTT. This codes for CASSLPATDTQYF. The rearrangement joins TRBV7-8 to TRBJ2-3, with no clear D. CDR3 length: 13 amino acids. Trimming cost V 2 bases and J 3 bases, with 6 bases left between them. The germline gives CDR1 SGHVS, CDR2 FQNEAQ.

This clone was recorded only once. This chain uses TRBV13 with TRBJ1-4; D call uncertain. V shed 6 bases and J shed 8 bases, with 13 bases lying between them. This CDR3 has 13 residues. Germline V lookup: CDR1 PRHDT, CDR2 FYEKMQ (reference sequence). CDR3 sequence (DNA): TGTGCCAGCAGTCCGAGAGGTGGGGAAAAACTGTTTTTT. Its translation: CASSPRGGEKLFF. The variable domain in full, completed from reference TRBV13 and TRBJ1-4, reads AAGVIQSPRHLIKEKRETATLKCYPIPRHDTVYWYQQGPGQDPQFLISFYEKMQSDKGSIPDRFSAQQFSDYHSELNMSSLELGDSALYFCASSPRGGEKLFFGSGTQLSVL.

The CDR3 sequence: CASSESPGLAQYF. Written as DNA, the CDR3 is TGTGCCAGCAGTGAATCCCCGGGACTAGCACAGTATTTT. This chain uses TRBV2 with TRBJ2-3, with 9 bases aligning to TRBD2. V lost 2 bases and J lost 12; bases outside the gene matches: 6. This CDR3 has 13 residues. Looked up from germline, CDR1 is SNHLY and CDR2 is FYNNEI. The full variable domain, with the rest looked up from reference TRBV2 and TRBJ2-3, is EPEVTQTPSHQVTQMGQEVILRCVPISNHLYFYWYRQILGQKVEFLVSFYNNEISEKSEIFDDQFSVERPDGSNFTLKIRSTKLEDSAMYFCASSESPGLAQYFGPGTRLTVL.

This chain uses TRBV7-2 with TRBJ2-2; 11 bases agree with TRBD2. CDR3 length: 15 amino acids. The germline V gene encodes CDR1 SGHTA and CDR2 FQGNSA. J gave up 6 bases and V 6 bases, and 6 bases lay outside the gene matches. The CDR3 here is CASSNSGGASGELFF. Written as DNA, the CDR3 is TGTGCCAGCAGTAATAGCGGGGGGGCGTCCGGGGAGCTGTTTTTT.

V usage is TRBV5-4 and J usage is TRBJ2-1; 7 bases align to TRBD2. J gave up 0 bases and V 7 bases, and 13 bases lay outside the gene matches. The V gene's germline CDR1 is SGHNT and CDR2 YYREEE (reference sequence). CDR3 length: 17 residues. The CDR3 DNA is TGTGCCAGCGGAGACAACGAGCGGGGCCTCTCCTACAATGAGCAGTTCTTC. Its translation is CASGDNERGLSYNEQFF.

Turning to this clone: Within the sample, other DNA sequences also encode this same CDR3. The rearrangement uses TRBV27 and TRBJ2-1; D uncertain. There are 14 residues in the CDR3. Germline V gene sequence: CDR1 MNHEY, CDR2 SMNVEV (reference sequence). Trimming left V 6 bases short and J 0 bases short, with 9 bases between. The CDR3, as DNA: TGTGCCAGCAGCTCCGGTGGCTCCTACAATGAGCAGTTCTTC. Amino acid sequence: CASSSGGSYNEQFF.

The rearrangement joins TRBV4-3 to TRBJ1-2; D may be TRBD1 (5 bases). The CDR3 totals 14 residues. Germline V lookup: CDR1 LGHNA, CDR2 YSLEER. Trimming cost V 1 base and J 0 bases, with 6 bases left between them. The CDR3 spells CASSQVGANYGYTF. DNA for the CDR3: TGCGCCAGCAGCCAAGTAGGGGCTAACTATGGCTACACCTTC.

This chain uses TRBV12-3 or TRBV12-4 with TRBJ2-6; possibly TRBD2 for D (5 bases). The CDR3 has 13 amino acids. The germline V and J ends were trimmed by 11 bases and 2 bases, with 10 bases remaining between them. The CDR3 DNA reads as TGTGCCGGAGGAAGGACTGGGGCCAACGTCCTGACTTTC. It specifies CAGGRTGANVLTF.

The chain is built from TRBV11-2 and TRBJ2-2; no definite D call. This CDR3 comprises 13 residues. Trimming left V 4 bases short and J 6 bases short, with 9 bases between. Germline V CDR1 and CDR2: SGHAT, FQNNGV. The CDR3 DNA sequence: TGTGCCAGCAGCTCTTCAAGAGCCGGGGAGCTGTTTTTT. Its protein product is CASSSSRAGELFF.

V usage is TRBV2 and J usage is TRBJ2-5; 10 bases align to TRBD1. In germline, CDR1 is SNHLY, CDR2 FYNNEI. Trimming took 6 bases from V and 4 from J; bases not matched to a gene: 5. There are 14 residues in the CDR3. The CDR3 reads CASRPGTGVETQYF. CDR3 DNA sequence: TGTGCCAGCAGACCCGGGACAGGGGTAGAGACCCAGTACTTC. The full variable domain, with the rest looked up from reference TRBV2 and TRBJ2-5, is EPEVTQTPSHQVTQMGQEVILRCVPISNHLYFYWYRQILGQKVEFLVSFYNNEISEKSEIFDDQFSVERPDGSNFTLKIRSTKLEDSAMYFCASRPGTGVETQYFGPGTRLLVL.

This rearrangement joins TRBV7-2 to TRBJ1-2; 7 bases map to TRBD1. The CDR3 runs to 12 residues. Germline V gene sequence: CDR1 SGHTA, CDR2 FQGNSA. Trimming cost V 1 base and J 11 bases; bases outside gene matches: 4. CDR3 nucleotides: TGTGCCAGCAGCTTAGGCCAGGGGGTATACACCTTC. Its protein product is CASSLGQGVYTF.

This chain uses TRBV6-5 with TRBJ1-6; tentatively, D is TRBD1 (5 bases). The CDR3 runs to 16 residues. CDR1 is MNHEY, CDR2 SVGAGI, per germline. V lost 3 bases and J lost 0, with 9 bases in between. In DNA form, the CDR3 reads TGTGCCAGCAGTTATGTGGGGGGCTCCTATAATTCACCCCTCCACTTT. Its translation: CASSYVGGSYNSPLHF.

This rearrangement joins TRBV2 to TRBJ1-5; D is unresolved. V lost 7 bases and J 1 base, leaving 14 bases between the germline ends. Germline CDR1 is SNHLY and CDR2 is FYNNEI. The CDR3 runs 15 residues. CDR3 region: CASKLQRSSNQPQHF. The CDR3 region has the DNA TGTGCCAGCAAACTTCAGCGGTCCAGCAATCAGCCCCAGCATTTT.

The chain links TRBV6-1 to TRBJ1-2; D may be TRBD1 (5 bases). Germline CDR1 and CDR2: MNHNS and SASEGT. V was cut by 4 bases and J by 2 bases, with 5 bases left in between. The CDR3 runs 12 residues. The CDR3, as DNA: TGTGCCAGCAGTGGACAGAACTATGGCTACACCTTC. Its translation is CASSGQNYGYTF.

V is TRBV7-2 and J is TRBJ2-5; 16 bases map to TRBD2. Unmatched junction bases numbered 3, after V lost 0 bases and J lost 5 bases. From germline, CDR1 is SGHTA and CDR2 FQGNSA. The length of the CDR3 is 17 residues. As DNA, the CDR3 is TGTGCCAGCAGCTTAGCGGGACTAGCGGGGGGGCCGGAGACCCAGTACTTC. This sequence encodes CASSLAGLAGGPETQYF.

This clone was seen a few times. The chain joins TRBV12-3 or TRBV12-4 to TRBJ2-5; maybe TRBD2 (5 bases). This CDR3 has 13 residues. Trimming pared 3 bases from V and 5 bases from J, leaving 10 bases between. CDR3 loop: CASSFGVAETQYF. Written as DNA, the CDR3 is TGTGCCAGCAGTTTCGGGGTCGCGGAGACCCAGTACTTC.

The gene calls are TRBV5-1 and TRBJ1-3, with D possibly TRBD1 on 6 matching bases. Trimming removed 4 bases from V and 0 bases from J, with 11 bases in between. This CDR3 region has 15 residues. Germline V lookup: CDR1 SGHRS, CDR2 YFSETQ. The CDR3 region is CASSPGQFSGNTIYF. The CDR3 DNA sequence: TGCGCCAGCAGCCCCGGACAGTTCTCTGGAAACACCATATATTTT.

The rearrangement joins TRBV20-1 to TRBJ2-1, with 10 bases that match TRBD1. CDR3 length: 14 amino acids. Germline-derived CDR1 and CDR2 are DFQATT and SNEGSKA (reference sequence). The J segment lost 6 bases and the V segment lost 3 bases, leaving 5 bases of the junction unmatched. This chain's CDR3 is CSASRTGGSNEQFF. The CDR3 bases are TGCAGTGCTAGTCGGACAGGGGGGAGCAATGAGCAGTTCTTC.

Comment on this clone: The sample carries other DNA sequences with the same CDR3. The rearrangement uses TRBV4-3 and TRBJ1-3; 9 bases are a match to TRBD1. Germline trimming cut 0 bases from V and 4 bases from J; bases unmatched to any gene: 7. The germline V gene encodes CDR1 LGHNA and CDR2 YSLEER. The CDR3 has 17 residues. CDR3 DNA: TGCGCCAGCAGCCAAGAGGGACAGGGAGGATCCGGAAACACCATATATTTT. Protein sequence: CASSQEGQGGSGNTIYF.

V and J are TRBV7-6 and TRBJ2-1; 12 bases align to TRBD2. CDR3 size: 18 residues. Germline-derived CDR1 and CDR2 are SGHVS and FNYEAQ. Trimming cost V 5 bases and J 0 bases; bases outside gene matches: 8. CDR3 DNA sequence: TGTGCCAGCAGCAGGTGGTCTAGCGGGGGGGTCTCCTACAATGAGCAGTTCTTC. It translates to CASSRWSSGGVSYNEQFF.

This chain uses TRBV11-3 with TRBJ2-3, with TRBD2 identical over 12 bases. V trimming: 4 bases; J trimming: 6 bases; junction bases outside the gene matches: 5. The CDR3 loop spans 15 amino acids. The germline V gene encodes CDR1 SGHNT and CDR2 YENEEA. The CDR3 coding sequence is TGTGCCAGCAGCTCCGGACTAGCGGGAACGGATACGCAGTATTTT. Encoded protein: CASSSGLAGTDTQYF.

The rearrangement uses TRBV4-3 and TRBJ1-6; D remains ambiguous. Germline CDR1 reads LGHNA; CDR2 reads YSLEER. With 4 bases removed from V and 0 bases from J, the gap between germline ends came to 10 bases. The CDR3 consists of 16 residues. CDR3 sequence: CASSPRRSSYNSPLHF. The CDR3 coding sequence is TGCGCCAGCAGCCCCAGACGGAGCTCCTATAATTCACCCCTCCACTTT.

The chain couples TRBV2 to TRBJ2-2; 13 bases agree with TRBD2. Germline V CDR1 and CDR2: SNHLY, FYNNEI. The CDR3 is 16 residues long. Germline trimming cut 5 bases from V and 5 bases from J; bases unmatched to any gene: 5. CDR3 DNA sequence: TGTGCCAGCAGTTCGGGACTAGCGGGGAGGACCGGGGAGCTGTTTTTT. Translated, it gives CASSSGLAGRTGELFF.